This is a list of T cell receptor beta chains from one sample in a study of blood T cell repertoires in COVID-19. Here immunoSEQ multiplex PCR was the method, and the copy in TCRdb shows in-frame clones only, minus some. The sample carries roughly 280,000 clones, around 90% recorded once. The sequenced sample was peripheral blood. The receptors shown here come from a man aged 50 to 59 with acute or convalescent COVID-19. The CDR3 runs from the conserved cysteine through the conserved F or W.

J	V	CDR3
TRBJ1-3	TRBV5-1	CASSHDRAGNTIYF
TRBJ1-1	TRBV6-6	CASSYWTDNTEAFF
TRBJ2-5	TRBV18	CASSPETGGVGTQYF
TRBJ2-7	TRBV5-1	CASSPRTGKDYEQYF
TRBJ2-7	TRBV15	CATSKRGRGPYEQYF
TRBJ1-6	TRBV18	CASSPGGGHNSPLHF
TRBJ2-2	TRBV7-8	CASSLELLTGELFF
TRBJ2-3	TRBV12-3/TRBV12-4	CASSFAEGDTQYF
TRBJ2-2	TRBV5-1	CASSPGGLAGGNTGELFF
TRBJ1-1	TRBV5-6	CASSPGLDTEAFF
TRBJ1-3	TRBV2	CASRGQGSGNTIYF
TRBJ1-3	TRBV11-2	CASSLDQLSGNTIYF
TRBJ2-7	TRBV7-9	CASSPPLAGGEQYF
TRBJ2-6	TRBV19	CASSPTGRSGANVLTF
TRBJ1-2	TRBV29-1	CSVEDRSLYGYTF
TRBJ1-4	TRBV18	CASLLDRADEKLFF
TRBJ1-1	TRBV6-5	CASSLARADAFF
TRBJ1-5	TRBV7-8	CASSPRTGDQPQHF
TRBJ1-6	TRBV19	CASTPTGVRNSPLHF
TRBJ2-2	TRBV29-1	CSVDFRNTGELFF
TRBJ2-7	TRBV25-1	CASSEGYEQYF
TRBJ1-1	TRBV10-3	CAISGGPGEHTEAFF